This T cell receptor beta chain originates from a study of molecular identifiers for immune sequencing clone quantification (dated by TCRdb to 2017 to 2018). As for the study more broadly: For a replicate experiment, the RNA from either approximately 20,000 or 100,000 naive CD8 T cells was divided into five aliquots, and four of those aliquots went on to sequencing. CD8 T cells were used in a methods study to benchmark molecular-identifier clustering-based TCR repertoire sequencing (MIDCIRS) and TCR RNA copy counting.

The library was obtained by PCR. TCRdb shows the sequencer as Illumina HiSeq 4000. Preparation of bulk TCR libraries followed a previously described approach, with the TCR primers listed in Table S5. The Qiagen AllPrep DNA/RNA kit was used to purify total RNA. Before any analysis, reads coming from multiple sequencing runs of the same library were combined into one pool. The source study handled its data this way. Reads were retained only if their TCR constant sequence matched exactly, and those retained reads were trimmed to 150 nt and grouped according to their 12-nt molecular barcodes. Reads within each barcode group were sub-clustered using a 15% Levenshtein threshold, and quality-weighted consensus sequences were constructed for each RNA molecule. Non-functional sequences were removed, as were lower-count sequences one edit away from another. Barcode sub-clusters with fewer than 20% of the maximum read count were removed, based on fitting two negative binomial distributions. TCRdb handled the public reads itself, with Q25 trimming in fastp and clone calling in MiXCR, and kept productive beta chains. When rows share a CDR3 protein, they turn into one entry using the most common DNA and genes. TCRdb's processing, not the authors', yielded these V and J calls. The sample data list 35,000 to 45,000 distinct CDR3 sequences, and about 19% of these were observed just once. The ten most abundant clones make up about 1% of the sample.

Naive CD8 T cell libraries were made from around 20,000 to 1,000,000 sorted cells using 10%, 30% or 50% of purified RNA. Naive CD8 T cells, defined as CD8+CD4-CCR7+CD45RA+, were FACS-sorted into RLT Plus buffer on a BD FACSAria II. To test detection sensitivity, Jurkat RNA equivalent to more than 8 TCR copies was spiked into samples of roughly 20,000-1,000,000 naive CD8 T cells. CD8 T cells were enriched using RosetteSep CD8+ T Cell Enrichment Cocktail and Ficoll-Paque, and the enriched cells then underwent ACK red cell lysis. The research as a whole found: Around 2.9 recovered TCR RNA copies per cell were obtained by modeling, versus about 10 by digital PCR, implying a capture efficiency of approximately 27%. When barcode sub-clustering was left out, chimeric consensus sequences inflated TCR diversity, with chimeras reaching as high as 47%. The naive libraries included spiked-in Jurkat TCR RNA (around 9 copies' worth), and this RNA is not part of the donor repertoire. Highly expanded clone sizes could be underestimated if identical TCR molecules share a barcode. In CMV-specific effector cells, over 97% of molecules were held by clones above 20 RNA copies, whereas under 1% of molecules were held by such clones in naive cells. A single cell's worth of spiked-in Jurkat TCR RNA was reported detectable even among about 1.1 million naive CD8 T cells.

From V the trimming removes 5 bases and from J it removes 4 bases, while the gene matches leave 7 bases of the junction unaccounted for. CDR1 MNHEY and CDR2 SMNVEV are derived from the germline V gene (reference sequence). Its CDR3 holds 14 amino acids, cysteine through phenylalanine. Solely the CDR3 DNA is kept, with 42 bases framed from the first base. A note on this clonotype: The target of this receptor is not known. No much larger clone exists at a distance of one base, and base qualities are not known.

The specimen was naive CD8+ T cells from blood, with Jurkat cell RNA spiked in. The sample's cell subset or site, from its label and the paper: FACS-sorted CD8+CD4-CCR7+CD45RA+ naive T cells. The sequence was collected from a human donor in good health. Some libraries in this study had Jurkat cell RNA spiked in. The sequence joins TRBV27 to TRBJ1-2, with 7 junctional bases fitting TRBD1. The nucleotides read TGTGCCAGCAGTCCTCGGACAGGCCTCTATGGCTACACCTTC. Its protein product is CASSPRTGLYGYTF.